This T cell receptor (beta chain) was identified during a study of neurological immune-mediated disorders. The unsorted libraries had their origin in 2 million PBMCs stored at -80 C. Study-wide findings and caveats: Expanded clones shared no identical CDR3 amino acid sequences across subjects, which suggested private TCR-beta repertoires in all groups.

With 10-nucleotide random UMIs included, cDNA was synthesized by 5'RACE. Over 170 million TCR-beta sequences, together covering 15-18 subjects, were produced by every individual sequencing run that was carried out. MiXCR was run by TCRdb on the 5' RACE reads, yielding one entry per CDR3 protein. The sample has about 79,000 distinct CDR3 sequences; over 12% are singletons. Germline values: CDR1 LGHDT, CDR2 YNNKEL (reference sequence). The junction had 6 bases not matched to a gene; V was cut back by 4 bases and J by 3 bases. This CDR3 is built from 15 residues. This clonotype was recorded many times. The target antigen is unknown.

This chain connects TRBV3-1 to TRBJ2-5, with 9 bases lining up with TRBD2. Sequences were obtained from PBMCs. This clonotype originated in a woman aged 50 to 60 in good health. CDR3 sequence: CASSPGVAGEETQYF. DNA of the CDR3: TGTGCCAGCAGCCCAGGGGTAGCGGGGGAAGAGACCCAGTACTTC.